In this sample, the clone carrying this T cell receptor (beta chain) turned up many times. As to time point: sample taken at primary tumor resection. The presence of a unique molecular identifier marked each TCR cDNA molecule. TCRdb re-analysed the 5' RACE reads in MiXCR, keeping a single row per CDR3 protein. The table records about 42,000 distinct CDR3 sequences, about 6.5% of them present only once. The sample is drawn from a study of spatial heterogeneity in lung cancer. The sequences come from PBMCs, collected at surgery. This clonotype was obtained from a female donor with early-stage non-small cell lung cancer.

In DNA, the CDR3 is TGCGCCAGCAGCTTGGGATTCGGGGCGAACACCGGGGAGCTGTTTTTT. Translated, it gives CASSLGFGANTGELFF. V is TRBV5-1 and J is TRBJ2-2; possibly TRBD2 for D (5 bases). CDR1 and CDR2 from the germline V gene are SGHRS and YFSETQ. This CDR3 is built from 16 residues. V dropped 0 bases and J dropped 0 bases, with 9 bases sitting between them.